The TCR beta chain under discussion was sequenced for a study of T-cell memory formation after mild COVID-19. TCRdb itself ran the 5' RACE reads through MiXCR, one entry per CDR3 protein. The data contain some 450,000 distinct CDR3 sequences, approximately 18% of them singletons. Germline CDR1 and CDR2: SGHTA and FQGNSA. The V gene end was trimmed by 7 bases and the J gene end by 2 bases; junction bases not matched to a gene: 11. The CDR3 runs 16 residues. This clonotype has more than one count but fewer than ten. Sequenced input: PBMCs or a T cell subset sorted from them (not recorded which). The sequence was obtained from a man in his late teens or twenties who had mild COVID-19 (a few samples of this study predate the infection). Cell type and time point are not known. The genes are TRBV7-2 and TRBJ2-3; 8 nucleotides align to TRBD2. The CDR3 loop reads CASTAFSGADTDTQYF. Written as DNA, the CDR3 is TGTGCCAGCACCGCATTTAGCGGGGCCGACACAGATACGCAGTATTTT.